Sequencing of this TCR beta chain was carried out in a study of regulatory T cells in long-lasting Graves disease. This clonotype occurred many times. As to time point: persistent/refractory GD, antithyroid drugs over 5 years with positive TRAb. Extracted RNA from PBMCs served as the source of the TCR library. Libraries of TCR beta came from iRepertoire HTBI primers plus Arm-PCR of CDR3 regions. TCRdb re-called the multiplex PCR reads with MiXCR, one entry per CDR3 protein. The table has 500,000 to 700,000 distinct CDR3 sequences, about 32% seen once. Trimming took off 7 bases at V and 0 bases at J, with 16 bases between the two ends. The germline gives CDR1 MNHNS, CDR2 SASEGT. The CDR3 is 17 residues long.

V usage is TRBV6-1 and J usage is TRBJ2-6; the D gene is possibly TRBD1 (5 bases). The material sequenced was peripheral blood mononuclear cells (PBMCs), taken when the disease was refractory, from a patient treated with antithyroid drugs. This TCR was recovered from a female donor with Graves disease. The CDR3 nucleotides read TGTGCCAGCAATTTGGAACAGGCAATCTCTGGGGCCAACGTCCTGACTTTC. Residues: CASNLEQAISGANVLTF.